The clone carrying this TCR beta chain came up a few times. What it binds is not known. This sample was included in a study of T cell repertoires in cytomegalovirus infection. Study context: CMV infection and matching HLA type were both indicated by public TCR beta signatures. Study-level points and caveats: In two of eight donors, the top clonotype was HLA-C-restricted CMV-specific. Cumulative frequency of public TCR beta families picked out carriers of CMV plus the relevant HLA.

This CDR3 is built from 13 residues. Germline-derived CDR1 and CDR2 are SQVTM and ANQGSEA. V was cut by 5 bases and J by 14 bases, with 24 bases left in between. TCRdb redid the calling of the reads with MiXCR, one entry per CDR3 protein. Here the sample spans approximately 190,000 distinct CDR3 sequences, about 30% being singletons. The specimen sequenced was PBMCs. The rearrangement uses TRBV29-1 and TRBJ1-2; weak D call: TRBD1 (5 bases). The clonotype comes from a human donor in good health (CMV status not recorded). Some clones in this sample may be carry-over from other donors' samples. CDR3 in DNA: TGCAGCGTTTTACGTTCGGTGGGGACGCTCGCGACCTTC. Residues: CSVLRSVGTLATF.